The rows below give T cell receptor beta chains drawn from one sample of a study of beta chain features in type 1 diabetes. The data were produced by immunoSEQ multiplex PCR, yet TCRdb's version contains in-frame clones alone and is incomplete. The table shows 810,000 or so clones, with under 20% occurring only once. Sequencing input: naive CD4+ T cells from blood. Receptors originate from a woman younger than 35 in good health. The conserved cysteine and the conserved F or W are not part of the CDR3 here. For some rows the clone size is stated as once, few or many, or as a class when expanded; others skip it.

clone size	V gene	J gene	CDR3 protein
.	TRBV10-2	TRBJ1-2	ASNPTGGDYGYT
few	TRBV4-3	TRBJ2-1	ASSQVAGTVYNEQF
few	TRBV4-2	TRBJ1-2	ASSQDEGAGGYT
.	TRBV11-2	TRBJ2-1	ASSLTIGTGIFEQF
.	TRBV5-4	TRBJ2-7	ASSLSSGSSYEQY
.	TRBV11-1	TRBJ1-1	ASSIRWTGEAF
once	TRBV19	TRBJ2-1	ASSIIGAGGGEQF
few	TRBV9	TRBJ2-1	ASSVNRERESNEQF
.	TRBV7-2	TRBJ2-2	ASSLFVVPGELF
.	TRBV28	TRBJ2-7	ASRADYGQY
many	TRBV13	TRBJ2-7	ASRLRGNHEQY
.	TRBV6-6	TRBJ2-3	ASSYAIGTDTQY
few	TRBV7-2	TRBJ2-5	ASSGRHSVETQY
.	TRBV9	TRBJ1-1	ASSSRQATEAF
.	TRBV15	TRBJ2-5	ATSRDGQDQETQY
few	TRBV10-3	TRBJ2-5	AISSTVEQETQY
.	TRBV11-2	TRBJ2-7	ASSSSSGGTYEQY
few	TRBV13	TRBJ2-7	ASSPRAGQGVYEQY
few	TRBV5-6	TRBJ2-5	ASSFREAETQY
once	TRBV28	TRBJ2-7	ASRPGQGSYEQY
.	TRBV9	TRBJ2-5	ASSVASGGETQY
.	TRBV18	TRBJ2-1	ASSPNSYSYNEQF
.	TRBV7-2	TRBJ1-2	ASSADRARSYGYT
.	TRBV5-1	TRBJ2-3	ASSLHGFSTDTQY
.	TRBV6-6	TRBJ1-1	ASSLGFRGTEAF
.	TRBV5-6	TRBJ2-3	ASRLKEITDTQY
.	TRBV6-6	TRBJ2-5	ASSYYRSTETQY
few	TRBV28	TRBJ2-7	ASSLSYRVYEQY
.	TRBV7-2	TRBJ1-1	ASSFSGLNTEAF
few	TRBV7-2	TRBJ2-6	ASSQQGAGANVLT
few	TRBV19	TRBJ2-2	ASSGLAGNTGELF
.	TRBV15	TRBJ2-5	ATSRAGGAMKTQY
.	TRBV4-3	TRBJ2-3	ASKLMATSTDTQY
few	TRBV10-3	TRBJ2-3	AIARPTSTDTQY
few	TRBV7-9	TRBJ2-4	ASSLSGIGGKAKNIQY
few	TRBV5-4	TRBJ2-2	ASSRGLAGGSEELF
once	TRBV9	TRBJ2-7	ASSRSGSSSYEQY
.	TRBV7-9	TRBJ1-1	ASSLTGNTEAF
.	TRBV7-2	TRBJ2-7	ASSLASSYEQY
few	TRBV6-5	TRBJ2-7	ASTKEGGSYEQY
.	TRBV13	TRBJ1-3	ASSLGSWGSGNTIY
.	TRBV18	TRBJ2-1	ASSLSAGGPGNEQF
.	TRBV5-4	TRBJ2-1	ASSLVFVSGNEQF
.	TRBV5-1	TRBJ2-1	ASSLGVNAYNEQF
.	TRBV6-6	TRBJ2-5	ASSYSGAGGQETQY
.	TRBV5-4	TRBJ1-1	ASSFLGRNTEAF
.	TRBV2	TRBJ2-3	ASSVEGPSDTQY
many	TRBV10-3	TRBJ2-6	AILGHSGANVLT
few	TRBV5-1	TRBJ2-3	ASSRHLVGGTDTQY
.	TRBV2	TRBJ2-5	ASSSEETQY
.	TRBV6-6	TRBJ2-7	ASSPDGLAGAEQY
few	TRBV11-1	TRBJ2-3	ASSLVAAGDVNTQY
.	TRBV7-3	TRBJ1-6	ASSLQGDSPLH
few	TRBV9	TRBJ2-5	ASSVAGATGTGGLETQY
few	TRBV7-2	TRBJ1-2	ASSPGGYYGYT
.	TRBV6-1	TRBJ2-7	ASRAGTRYEQY
once	TRBV13	TRBJ2-2	ASSLRGWGKDTGELF
.	TRBV6-6	TRBJ2-5	ASSWGPGTQY
.	TRBV18	TRBJ2-1	ASSPPTGHEQF